Listed here are 15 T cell receptor beta chains from one sample, sequenced in a study of CD8 T cells in ankylosing spondylitis. Overall study findings and caveats: Roughly 8 highly homologous variants made up a TCR beta motif, and this motif appeared characteristic of ankylosing spondylitis blood.

These receptors lack a known antigen. One entry per CDR3 protein, called by TCRdb with MiXCR from the 5' RACE reads. The sample comprises a few hundred thousand distinct CDR3 sequences, 20% to 25% of which are singletons, and about 15% rests with the top ten. The specimen was blood, either unsorted or a sorted T cell fraction (not recorded which). These receptors all come from a male donor with ankylosing spondylitis.

The chain links TRBV6-1 to TRBJ1-4, with no clear D. The CDR3 is 14 amino acids. The germline gives CDR1 MNHNS, CDR2 SASEGT. Trimming stripped 6 bases from V and 0 bases from J, with 8 bases between. In nucleotides, the CDR3 is TGTGCCAGCAGACGACGGGCAACTAATGAAAAACTGTTTTTT. This encodes CASRRRATNEKLFF.

This rearrangement joins TRBV29-1 to TRBJ2-3, with D unresolved. The length of the CDR3 is 15 residues. V was shortened by 2 bases and J by 10 bases, with 22 bases between the two germline ends. Germline V CDR1 and CDR2: SQVTM, ANQGSEA. CDR3 loop: CSVEMSSRTLIPQYF. As DNA, the CDR3 is TGCAGCGTTGAAATGTCATCCAGGACCCTCATTCCGCAGTATTTT.

The genes are TRBV7-9 and TRBJ2-7; TRBD2 agrees at 8 bases. V dropped 8 bases and J dropped 2; count of bases not matched to a gene: 8. This CDR3 spans 14 amino acids. Germline loops: CDR1 SEHNR, CDR2 FQNEAQ (reference sequence). CDR3 bases: TGTGCCAGCGGGAGGGAGCGGGGGACCTACGAGCAGTACTTC. This translates into CASGRERGTYEQYF. Full variable domain (rest looked up from reference TRBV7-9 and TRBJ2-7): DTGVSQNPRHKITKRGQNVTFRCDPISEHNRLYWYRQTLGQGPEFLTYFQNEAQLEKSRLLSDRFSAERPKGSFSTLEIQRTEQGDSAMYLCASGRERGTYEQYFGPGTRLTVT.

The V call is TRBV7-2, the J call TRBJ2-7, with 7 bases matching TRBD1. V trimming: 1 base; J trimming: 3 bases; junction bases outside the gene matches: 6. CDR3 length: 15 residues. Looked up from germline, CDR1 is SGHTA and CDR2 is FQGNSA. CDR3 sequence: CASSLGPGGDYEQYF. The CDR3 DNA is TGTGCCAGCAGCTTAGGGCCAGGGGGTGACTACGAGCAGTACTTC. Based on the CDR3 plus reference TRBV7-2 and TRBJ2-7, the full variable domain is GAGVSQSPSNKVTEKGKDVELRCDPISGHTALYWYRQSLGQGLEFLIYFQGNSAPDKSGLPSDRFSAERTGGSVSTLTIQRTQQEDSAVYLCASSLGPGGDYEQYFGPGTRLTVT.

Ten or more counts support this clonotype. This chain uses TRBV29-1 with TRBJ2-1, with D maybe TRBD1 (6 bases). The germline CDR1 and CDR2 sequences are SQVTM and ANQGSEA. CDR3 size: 14 residues. The V and J ends lost 4 bases and 7 bases respectively, with 17 bases between them. The CDR3 coding sequence is TGCAGCGTTGCCGGGACACCTAAGAGGAATGAGCAGTTCTTC. Amino acids: CSVAGTPKRNEQFF.

The rearrangement uses TRBV7-2 and TRBJ2-7, with D hard to call. CDR1 SGHTA and CDR2 FQGNSA come from the germline V gene. The CDR3 extends over 13 amino acids. The germline V and J ends were trimmed by 1 base and 5 bases, with 9 bases remaining between them. CDR3 DNA sequence: TGTGCCAGCAGCTTAGGACCCGACCACGAGCAGTACTTC. This sequence encodes CASSLGPDHEQYF.

The chain recombines TRBV12-3 or TRBV12-4 with TRBJ1-2; possibly TRBD1 for D (6 bases). With 4 bases removed from V and 1 base from J, the gap between germline ends came to 7 bases. This CDR3 has 13 amino acids. The CDR3 sequence: CASSSRGNYGYTF. The DNA of the CDR3 is TGTGCCAGCAGTTCCAGGGGTAACTATGGCTACACCTTC.

This chain links TRBV11-2 with TRBJ1-2; possible D gene TRBD1, 5 bases. Germline CDR1 is SGHAT and CDR2 is FQNNGV. The CDR3 covers 14 residues. With 0 bases removed from V and 7 bases from J, the gap between germline ends came to 12 bases. The CDR3 DNA reads TGTGCCAGCAGCTTAGATCGGGGGTCCGGTGGCTACACCTTC. Protein product: CASSLDRGSGGYTF.

This clonotype came up a few times. This chain connects TRBV5-1 to TRBJ2-7, with a possible D match to TRBD1 (6 bases). This CDR3 comprises 12 residues. Trimming shortened V by 4 bases and J by 5 bases, and 10 bases separated the two germline ends. The V gene's germline CDR1 is SGHRS and CDR2 YFSETQ. In nucleotides, the CDR3 is TGCGCCAGCAGCCATGCAGGGGACGAGCAGTACTTC. It is translated as CASSHAGDEQYF.

The V gene is TRBV20-1, the J gene TRBJ1-6, with 7 positions matching TRBD1. With 5 bases clipped from V and 5 bases from J, the junction kept 6 bases outside the gene matches. The germline CDR1 and CDR2 sequences are DFQATT and SNEGSKA (reference sequence). CDR3 size: 14 residues. The DNA of the CDR3 is TGCAGTGCTTTCTCCGGGACAGATAATTCACCCCTCCACTTT. Translation gives CSAFSGTDNSPLHF.

Only a few counts were recorded for this clonotype. This sequence joins TRBV7-2 and TRBJ1-3; D is undetermined. Trimming took 5 bases from V and 0 from J, leaving 11 bases between them. The CDR3 spans 15 residues. The V gene's germline CDR1 is SGHTA and CDR2 FQGNSA. The CDR3 nucleotides read TGTGCCAGCAGCCGAGAGGTTCCCTCTGGAAACACCATATATTTT. Translated, it gives CASSREVPSGNTIYF. The full variable domain, completed using reference TRBV7-2 and TRBJ1-3, is GAGVSQSPSNKVTEKGKDVELRCDPISGHTALYWYRQSLGQGLEFLIYFQGNSAPDKSGLPSDRFSAERTGGSVSTLTIQRTQQEDSAVYLCASSREVPSGNTIYFGEGSWLTVV.

This sequence joins TRBV10-3 and TRBJ2-3; 8 bases map to TRBD2. This CDR3 has 14 amino acids. CDR1 and CDR2 from the germline V gene are ENHRY and SYGVKD. Unmatched junction bases numbered 4, after V lost 4 bases and J lost 4 bases. The CDR3 nucleotides are TGTGCCATCAGTGGAGCGGGAGCTCCAGATACGCAGTATTTT. It yields the protein CAISGAGAPDTQYF.

This clonotype was counted ten times or more. The V and J genes are TRBV5-1 and TRBJ2-7, with a possible D match to TRBD1 (7 bases). V lost 1 base, J lost 1 base, and 12 bases lay in between. This CDR3 region has 15 residues. CDR1 is SGHRS and CDR2 is YFSETQ in the germline V gene. As DNA, the CDR3 is TGCGCCAGCAGCTTGAATGCAGGGGGGTCCTACGAGCAGTACTTC. It is translated as CASSLNAGGSYEQYF. Full variable domain (remainder filled in from reference TRBV5-1 and TRBJ2-7): KAGVTQTPRYLIKTRGQQVTLSCSPISGHRSVSWYQQTPGQGLQFLFEYFSETQRNKGNFPGRFSGRQFSNSRSEMNVSTLELGDSALYLCASSLNAGGSYEQYFGPGTRLTVT.

In its sample, this clonotype was seen many times. The chain joins TRBV20-1 to TRBJ2-3, with 9 bases matching TRBD2. The J segment lost 3 bases and the V segment lost 0 bases, leaving 7 bases of the junction unmatched. The CDR3 runs 16 residues. Germline V CDR1 and CDR2: DFQATT, SNEGSKA (reference sequence). The CDR3 reads CSARDFSREGTDTQYF. CDR3 sequence (DNA): TGCAGTGCTAGAGATTTCTCGCGGGAGGGGACAGATACGCAGTATTTT.

This clonotype has just a few counts. This chain links TRBV15 with TRBJ2-2, with D unclear. CDR1 and CDR2 (germline): LNHNV, YYDKDF (reference sequence). The V gene lost 8 bases and the J gene lost 0 bases, with 16 bases spanning the gap. CDR3 length equals 16 residues. CDR3 sequence reads: CATHDDLRTNTGELFF. Written as DNA, the CDR3 is TGTGCCACCCACGACGACTTACGAACGAACACCGGGGAGCTGTTTTTT.